A selection of T cell receptor beta chains follows, all from one sample in a study of T cells in Graves' hyperthyroidism and ophthalmopathy. TCRdb re-derived calls from the multiplex PCR reads in MiXCR, one entry per CDR3 protein. The table has fewer than 250,000 distinct CDR3 sequences, approximately 24% seen once; the top ten hold 30% to 40%. The specimen sequenced was blood. The receptor set was obtained from a woman between 35 and 50 years old with Graves' ophthalmopathy. Both conserved end residues are part of each CDR3. D genes are given only for firm matches. The size of a clone is reported for some rows only, either as once, few or many, or as a class for expanded clones.

j_call v_call d_call cdr3_length clone_size cdr3_aa cdr3_nt
TRBJ2-2 TRBV20-1 NA 12 NA CSAGKNTGELFF TGCAGTGCGGGGAAGAACACCGGGGAGCTGTTTTTT
TRBJ1-5 TRBV28 NA 13 NA CASSLSRSKPQHF TGTGCCAGCAGTTTAAGCAGGTCAAAGCCCCAGCATTTT
TRBJ2-5 TRBV11-2 NA 14 many CASSLGPAQETQYF TGTGCCAGCAGCTTAGGGCCAGCCCAAGAGACCCAGTACTTC
TRBJ2-7 TRBV6-2/TRBV6-3 TRBD2 15 NA CASSSPGLIPYEQYF TGTGCCAGCAGTTCACCGGGACTAATCCCCTACGAGCAGTACTTC
TRBJ2-5 TRBV30 NA 13 many CAWGTRRGETQYF TGTGCCTGGGGGACCAGAAGGGGGGAGACCCAGTACTTC
TRBJ2-7 TRBV28 TRBD2 13 many CASGLAEDYEQYF TGTGCCAGCGGACTAGCGGAGGACTACGAGCAGTACTTC
TRBJ2-6 TRBV28 NA 15 many CASNSTGAGANVLTF TGTGCCAGCAATTCCACGGGGGCTGGGGCCAACGTCCTGACTTTC
TRBJ2-7 TRBV20-1 TRBD2 15 many CSARDGTSGSHEQYF TGCAGTGCTAGAGACGGGACTAGCGGGAGCCACGAGCAGTACTTC
TRBJ2-5 TRBV6-1 TRBD2 15 many CASSELAGALETQYF TGTGCCAGCAGTGAACTAGCGGGAGCGCTAGAGACCCAGTACTTC
TRBJ1-2 TRBV28 NA 16 many CASTPLGGPRTYGYTF TGTGCCAGCACCCCTTTAGGCGGCCCGAGGACCTATGGCTACACCTTC
TRBJ1-6 TRBV6-4 TRBD1 16 many CASSDGQGSRNSPLHF TGTGCCAGCAGTGACGGACAGGGGTCTCGGAATTCACCCCTCCACTTT
TRBJ2-2 TRBV5-1 NA 16 few CASSLEGTANTGELFF TGCGCCAGCAGCTTAGAGGGGACGGCGAACACCGGGGAGCTGTTTTTT
TRBJ1-1 TRBV6-1 NA 12 few CASSEGGREAFF TGTGCCAGCAGTGAGGGGGGCAGGGAAGCTTTCTTT
TRBJ1-2 TRBV5-1 NA 14 many CASSLTGPGDGYTF TGCGCCAGCAGCTTAACCGGGCCCGGGGATGGCTACACCTTC